One sample yielded the 29 T cell receptor beta chains listed below, sequenced in a study of shared clonotypes between healthy human individuals (dated by TCRdb to 2018 to 2021). Library prep was done by the immunoSEQ multiplex PCR assay. TCRdb re-hosts the immuneACCESS table, in-frame sequences only. Its copies lack some clones; in the studies checked, an unresolved V gene accounts for under half of them, and the cause for the rest is not known. Counted in this sample were fewer than 1 million clones; 96% of them appeared once. In total, the top ten clones hold under 0.3% of the sample. CD8 naive samples were CD45RO-negative cells positively selected for CCR7, giving a CD45RA+CCR7+ population that excluded TemRA cells. What was sequenced was naive CD8+ T cells sorted from blood. The sample's cell subset or site label is to be understood as: CD45RA+CCR7+. The receptors here all came from a man under 40 in good health.

This chain links TRBV7-9 with TRBJ1-2, with 7 bases matching TRBD1. Unmatched junction bases numbered 5, after V lost 2 bases and J lost 2 bases. This CDR3 is 15 amino acids long. CDR1 is SEHNR and CDR2 is FQNEAQ in the germline V gene (reference sequence). The DNA of the CDR3 is TGTGCCAGCAGCTTATCGGGGGACAGAAACTATGGCTACACCTTC. Translating gives CASSLSGDRNYGYTF.

This clone has a single count. The chain couples TRBV29-1 to TRBJ2-1; a possible D gene is TRBD2 (5 bases). Deletions cut 7 bases from V and 9 bases from J, with 19 bases between. The CDR3 totals 13 residues. The V gene's germline CDR1 is SQVTM and CDR2 ANQGSEA. CDR3 bases: TGCAGCGCCCCTAGTCGAGGGCCGGTTGAGCAGTTCTTC. Translation gives CSAPSRGPVEQFF.

The rearrangement uses TRBV5-1 and TRBJ1-1; D unresolved. The germline V gene has CDR1 SGHRS and CDR2 YFSETQ. The CDR3 loop spans 13 amino acids. Trimming shortened V by 3 bases and J by 0 bases, and 6 bases separated the two germline ends. CDR3 sequence: CASSSVMNTEAFF. In DNA, the CDR3 is TGCGCCAGCAGCTCCGTGATGAACACTGAAGCTTTCTTT.

V is TRBV5-1 and J is TRBJ2-5; D might be TRBD2 (5 bases). CDR3 length equals 15 residues. The V end lost 5 bases, the J end lost 0 bases, and 14 bases lay between the germline ends. Germline values: CDR1 SGHRS, CDR2 YFSETQ. The CDR3 DNA follows: TGCGCCAGCAGTTCTGGAGGAGCCGACCAAGAGACCCAGTACTTC. It translates to CASSSGGADQETQYF. Together with reference TRBV5-1 and TRBJ2-5, the CDR3 gives the full variable domain: KAGVTQTPRYLIKTRGQQVTLSCSPISGHRSVSWYQQTPGQGLQFLFEYFSETQRNKGNFPGRFSGRQFSNSRSEMNVSTLELGDSALYLCASSSGGADQETQYFGPGTRLLVL.

This sequence joins TRBV4-1 and TRBJ2-7, with 13 bases that match TRBD2. V lost 4 bases, J lost 3 bases, and 3 bases stayed unmatched. The CDR3 is 15 amino acids. Germline CDR1 reads MGHRA; CDR2 reads YSYEKL. This chain's CDR3 is CASSPGLAGLYEQYF. The CDR3 nucleotides read TGCGCCAGCAGCCCGGGACTAGCGGGACTCTACGAGCAGTACTTC.

Points on this clone: The same CDR3 also results from other DNA sequences found in this sample. The gene calls are TRBV5-1 and TRBJ2-3; 11 bases align to TRBD1. Germline V lookup: CDR1 SGHRS, CDR2 YFSETQ. Trimming took 3 bases from V and 6 from J; bases not matched to a gene: 3. CDR3 size: 14 residues. The chain's CDR3 is CASSSGQGADTQYF. The CDR3 DNA sequence: TGCGCCAGCAGCTCCGGACAGGGGGCGGATACGCAGTATTTT.

The V call is TRBV25-1, the J call TRBJ1-1, with D maybe TRBD1 (6 bases). Trimming stripped 0 bases from V and 3 bases from J, with 20 bases between. This CDR3 contains 18 residues. CDR1 is MGHDK, CDR2 SYGVNS, per germline. DNA of the CDR3: TGTGCCAGCAGTGAATATAGGGGGGAGCTTGGGAGCTACACTGAAGCTTTCTTT. As protein: CASSEYRGELGSYTEAFF.

This chain joins TRBV13 and TRBJ2-4; maybe TRBD1 (6 bases). Looked up from germline, CDR1 is PRHDT and CDR2 is FYEKMQ (reference sequence). The CDR3 has 15 amino acids. V shed 2 bases and J shed 9 bases, with 17 bases lying between them. The CDR3 region has the DNA TGTGCCAGCAGCTTAAGTTCAGGGGAAGATTCCATTCAGTACTTC. The encoded protein is CASSLSSGEDSIQYF. Full variable domain (rest looked up from reference TRBV13 and TRBJ2-4): AAGVIQSPRHLIKEKRETATLKCYPIPRHDTVYWYQQGPGQDPQFLISFYEKMQSDKGSIPDRFSAQQFSDYHSELNMSSLELGDSALYFCASSLSSGEDSIQYFGAGTRLSVL.

J is TRBJ2-7 and V is TRBV13; a possible D gene is TRBD1 (6 bases). V lost 8 bases to trimming and J lost 2 bases, with 13 bases between them. Germline V gives CDR1 PRHDT, CDR2 FYEKMQ (reference sequence). This CDR3 has 13 amino acids. CDR3 DNA sequence: TGTGCCAGCGGGACACAAATTACCTACGAGCAGTACTTC. Translating it yields CASGTQITYEQYF. The whole variable domain, remainder taken from reference TRBV13 and TRBJ2-7, is AAGVIQSPRHLIKEKRETATLKCYPIPRHDTVYWYQQGPGQDPQFLISFYEKMQSDKGSIPDRFSAQQFSDYHSELNMSSLELGDSALYFCASGTQITYEQYFGPGTRLTVT.

The chain is built from TRBV7-6 and TRBJ2-1, with D maybe TRBD1 (6 bases). Germline V gene sequence: CDR1 SGHVS, CDR2 FNYEAQ. V was trimmed by 1 base and J by 2 bases, leaving 9 bases between them. This CDR3 comprises 15 residues. The CDR3 bases are TGTGCCAGCAGCTTAGGGGACAAGACCTACAATGAGCAGTTCTTC. Translated, it gives CASSLGDKTYNEQFF.

The CDR3 DNA reads as TGTGCCAGCAGTACCGCGGACAGCTACTACGAGCAGTACTTC. Protein product: CASSTADSYYEQYF. This chain links TRBV27 with TRBJ2-7; the D gene is possibly TRBD1 (6 bases). There are 14 residues in the CDR3. Germline assignment: CDR1 MNHEY and CDR2 SMNVEV (reference sequence). V shed 5 bases and J shed 3 bases, with 14 bases lying between them.

The chain has TRBV5-4 and TRBJ2-1; TRBD1 is a possible D gene (7 bases). CDR1 and CDR2 from the germline V gene are SGHNT and YYREEE (reference sequence). The CDR3 contains 16 residues. V was pared by 2 bases and J by 5 bases, with 17 bases between. CDR3 amino acids: CASSFPAGGSDNEQFF. For the CDR3, the DNA is TGTGCCAGCAGCTTCCCCGCAGGGGGGTCGGACAATGAGCAGTTCTTC.

In its sample, this clone was seen a few times. V and J are TRBV28 and TRBJ1-2; 8 nucleotides line up with TRBD1. Germline CDR1 is MDHEN and CDR2 is SYDVKM. The length of the CDR3 is 14 residues. The V and J ends lost 3 bases and 4 bases, in that order; junction bases with no gene match: 4. CDR3 bases: TGTGCCAGCAGTTTTATAGGACAGGGCTATGGCTACACCTTC. This codes for CASSFIGQGYGYTF.

The rearrangement uses TRBV2 and TRBJ2-2; 7 bases match TRBD2. V lost 8 bases, J lost 2 bases, and 5 bases stayed unmatched. There are 14 residues in the CDR3. Germline V gene sequence: CDR1 SNHLY, CDR2 FYNNEI. The CDR3: CASGGDGNTGELFF. CDR3 DNA: TGTGCCAGCGGGGGGGACGGCAACACCGGGGAGCTGTTTTTT.

This clone is a singleton in its sample. The sample holds other DNA sequences that translate to the same CDR3. The chain recombines TRBV7-9 with TRBJ2-3; D remains unclear. V was cut by 6 bases and J by 0 bases, with 7 bases left in between. The CDR3 is 13 residues long. Germline V gene lookup returns CDR1 SEHNR and CDR2 FQNEAQ (reference sequence). CDR3 residues: CASSSASTDTQYF. DNA for the CDR3: TGTGCCAGCAGTTCTGCTAGCACAGATACGCAGTATTTT. The full variable domain, its missing parts supplied by reference TRBV7-9 and TRBJ2-3, is DTGVSQNPRHKITKRGQNVTFRCDPISEHNRLYWYRQTLGQGPEFLTYFQNEAQLEKSRLLSDRFSAERPKGSFSTLEIQRTEQGDSAMYLCASSSASTDTQYFGPGTRLTVL.

In its sample, this clone was seen once. The DNA of the CDR3 is TGCAGCGTTGATACCCGTGGCTATGGCTACACCTTC. Its protein is CSVDTRGYGYTF. The chain couples TRBV29-1 to TRBJ1-2; D gene ambiguous. V lost 3 bases, J lost 4 bases, and 9 bases lay in between. The CDR3 extends over 12 amino acids. Looked up from germline, CDR1 is SQVTM and CDR2 is ANQGSEA. The full variable domain, completed using reference TRBV29-1 and TRBJ1-2, is SAVISQKPSRDICQRGTSLTIQCQVDSQVTMMFWYRQQPGQSLTLIATANQGSEATYESGFVIDKFPISRPNLTFSTLTVSNMSPEDSSIYLCSVDTRGYGYTFGSGTRLTVV.

This clone was detected only once. This rearrangement joins TRBV28 to TRBJ2-1, with D tentatively TRBD2 (6 bases). The CDR3 contains 15 residues. Germline V CDR1 and CDR2: MDHEN, SYDVKM. Trimming took off 3 bases at V and 0 bases at J, with 9 bases between the two ends. The DNA of the CDR3 is TGTGCCAGCAGTTTTGGCGGGACCTCCTACAATGAGCAGTTCTTC. Translated: CASSFGGTSYNEQFF.

As for this clone: The sample carries other DNA sequences with the same CDR3. The chain couples TRBV2 to TRBJ2-7; D is unclear. Germline assignment: CDR1 SNHLY and CDR2 FYNNEI. Trimming pared 7 bases from V and 4 bases from J, leaving 8 bases between. CDR3 size: 11 residues. This CDR3 reads CASKSGYEQYF. DNA for the CDR3: TGTGCCAGCAAAAGTGGATACGAGCAGTACTTC.

The rearrangement links TRBV9 to TRBJ1-2; TRBD1 is a possible D gene (5 bases). Looked up from germline, CDR1 is SGDLS and CDR2 is YYNGEE. V lost 2 bases, J lost 5 bases, and 19 bases lay in between. This CDR3 is 16 amino acids long. CDR3 loop: CASSVRLEDIGYGYTF. The CDR3 nucleotides read TGTGCCAGCAGCGTCAGATTGGAGGACATCGGTTATGGCTACACCTTC.

The genes are TRBV19 and TRBJ2-1, with 11 bases fitting TRBD2. Losses at the gene ends were 4 bases for V and 0 bases for J; bases not matched to a gene: 5. Per the germline V gene, CDR1 is LNHDA and CDR2 is SQIVND (reference sequence). The CDR3 has 17 amino acids. The CDR3 bases are TGTGCCAGTAGTACGACTAGCGGGGCCAACTCCTACAATGAGCAGTTCTTC. Its protein product is CASSTTSGANSYNEQFF.

V is TRBV4-1 and J is TRBJ2-7, with 12 bases identical to TRBD1. CDR1 MGHRA and CDR2 YSYEKL come from the germline V gene. This CDR3 region has 17 residues. V shed 4 bases and J 5 bases; nucleotides not matched to a gene: 12. The CDR3 region is CASSPGTGGILRDEQYF. CDR3 DNA sequence: TGCGCCAGCAGCCCCGGGACAGGGGGCATCTTGCGCGACGAGCAGTACTTC.

This clone was detected once. The chain is built from TRBV29-1 and TRBJ1-2; no clear D gene. The CDR3 length is 11 residues. The V gene lost 0 bases and the J gene lost 8 bases, with 7 bases spanning the gap. Looked up from germline, CDR1 is SQVTM and CDR2 is ANQGSEA. CDR3: CSVEERLGYTF. As DNA, the CDR3 is TGCAGCGTTGAAGAGCGCTTGGGCTACACCTTC.

This chain uses TRBV5-6 with TRBJ1-2; 9 bases align to TRBD1. Germline V gene data show CDR1 as SGHDT and CDR2 as YYEEEE. Trimming cost V 4 bases and J 4 bases; bases outside gene matches: 11. The CDR3 is 16 amino acids. The CDR3 spells CASSMIPQGAGYGYTF. The CDR3 DNA reads as TGTGCCAGCAGCATGATTCCACAGGGGGCCGGCTATGGCTACACCTTC.

This clone was detected once. The chain uses TRBV30 and TRBJ2-2; 9 bases are a match to TRBD2. Germline CDR1 reads GTSNPN; CDR2 reads SVGIG (reference sequence). The J segment lost 7 bases and the V segment lost 0 bases, leaving 9 bases of the junction unmatched. The CDR3 is 16 residues long. CDR3 nucleotide sequence: TGTGCCTGGAGTGTAGGGCTAGCGGGATTGGGCGGGGAGCTGTTTTTT. Encoded protein: CAWSVGLAGLGGELFF.

The gene calls are TRBV18 and TRBJ2-2, with 9 bases that match TRBD2. The CDR3 extends over 15 amino acids. The germline V gene encodes CDR1 KGHSH and CDR2 LQKENI. V shed 5 bases and J 8 bases; nucleotides not matched to a gene: 9. Written as DNA, the CDR3 is TGTGCCAGCTCAGATGGACTAGCGACCGAAGGGGAGCTGTTTTTT. As protein: CASSDGLATEGELFF. Full variable domain (missing parts from reference TRBV18 and TRBJ2-2): NAGVMQNPRHLVRRRGQEARLRCSPMKGHSHVYWYRQLPEEGLKFMVYLQKENIIDESGMPKERFSAEFPKEGPSILRIQQVVRGDSAAYFCASSDGLATEGELFFGEGSRLTVL.

This chain connects TRBV7-2 to TRBJ2-5; 7 bases agree with TRBD1. Germline V gene sequence: CDR1 SGHTA, CDR2 FQGNSA. The CDR3 is 14 residues long. Germline trimming cut 2 bases from V and 4 bases from J; bases unmatched to any gene: 4. As DNA, the CDR3 is TGTGCCAGCAGCTTAATAGCAGGGGGAGAGACCCAGTACTTC. It is translated as CASSLIAGGETQYF.

The chain links TRBV20-1 to TRBJ2-1; no definite D call. V lost 7 bases and J 4 bases, leaving 5 bases between the germline ends. Germline V gene sequence: CDR1 DFQATT, CDR2 SNEGSKA (reference sequence). This CDR3 is built from 10 residues. The CDR3 region has the DNA TGCAGTGGATTATACAATGAGCAGTTCTTC. Encoded protein: CSGLYNEQFF.

This chain uses TRBV7-9 with TRBJ1-2; D is undetermined. Germline V gives CDR1 SEHNR, CDR2 FQNEAQ (reference sequence). CDR3 length: 15 amino acids. Trimming shortened V by 1 base and J by 4 bases, and 13 bases separated the two germline ends. The CDR3 bases are TGTGCCAGCAGCTTAGGCTCGGACCGGGGCTATGGCTACACCTTC. Its protein product is CASSLGSDRGYGYTF.

About this clone: A read error is possible here, since a much larger clone lies one base away. The V call is TRBV7-6, the J call TRBJ2-3; no reliable D call. Per germline, CDR1 SGHVS and CDR2 FNYEAQ. CDR3 size: 12 residues. V was trimmed by 2 bases and J by 0 bases, leaving 0 bases between them. CDR3 sequence (DNA): TGTGCCAGCAGCTTAAGCACAGATACGCAGTATTTT. Its translation: CASSLSTDTQYF.